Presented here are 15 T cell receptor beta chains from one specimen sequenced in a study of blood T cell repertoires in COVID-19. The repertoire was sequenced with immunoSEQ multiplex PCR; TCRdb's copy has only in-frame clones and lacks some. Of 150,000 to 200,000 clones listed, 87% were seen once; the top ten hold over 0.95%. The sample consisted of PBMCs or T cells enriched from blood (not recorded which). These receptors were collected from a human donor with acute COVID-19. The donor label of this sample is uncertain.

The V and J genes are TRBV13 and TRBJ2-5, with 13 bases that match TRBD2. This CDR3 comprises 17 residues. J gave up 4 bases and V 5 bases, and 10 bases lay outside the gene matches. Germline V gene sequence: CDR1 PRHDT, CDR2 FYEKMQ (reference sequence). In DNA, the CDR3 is TGTGCCAGCAGCCCCCCGGGACTAGCGGGGAACTTAGAGACCCAGTACTTC. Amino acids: CASSPPGLAGNLETQYF.

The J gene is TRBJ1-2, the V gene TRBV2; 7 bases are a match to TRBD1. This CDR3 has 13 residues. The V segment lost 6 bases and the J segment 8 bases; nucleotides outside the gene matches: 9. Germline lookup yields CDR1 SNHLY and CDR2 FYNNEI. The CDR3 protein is CASSPGTEYGYTF. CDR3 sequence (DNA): TGTGCCAGCAGCCCCGGGACAGAGTACGGCTACACCTTC.

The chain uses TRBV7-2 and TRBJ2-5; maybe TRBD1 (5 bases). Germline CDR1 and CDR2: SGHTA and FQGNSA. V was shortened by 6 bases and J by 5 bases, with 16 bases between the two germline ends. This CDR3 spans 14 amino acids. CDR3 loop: CASSKNQGWETQYF. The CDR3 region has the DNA TGTGCCAGCAGTAAGAATCAGGGTTGGGAGACCCAGTACTTC.

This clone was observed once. The CDR3 coding sequence is TGTGCCAGCAGCTTGAGACAGACTAGCGGGGGGAACACCGGGGAGCTGTTTTTT. Translation: CASSLRQTSGGNTGELFF. This rearrangement joins TRBV5-4 to TRBJ2-2, with 12 bases that match TRBD2. Trimming cost V 1 base and J 1 base; bases outside gene matches: 5. This CDR3 has 18 residues. Per germline, CDR1 SGHNT and CDR2 YYREEE (reference sequence).

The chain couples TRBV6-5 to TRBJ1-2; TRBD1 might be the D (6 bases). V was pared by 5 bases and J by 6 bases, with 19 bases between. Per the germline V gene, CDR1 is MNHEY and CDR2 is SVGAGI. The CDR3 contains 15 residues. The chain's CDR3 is CASSKPSAGEDGYTF. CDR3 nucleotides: TGTGCCAGCAGTAAACCCTCTGCAGGGGAAGATGGCTACACCTTC.

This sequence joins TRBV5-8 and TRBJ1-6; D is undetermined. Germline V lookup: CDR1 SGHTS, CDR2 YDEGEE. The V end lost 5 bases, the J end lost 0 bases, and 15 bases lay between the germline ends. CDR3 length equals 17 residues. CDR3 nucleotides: TGTGCCAGCAGACTAGACGTAGACCTCTCCTATAATTCACCCCTCCACTTT. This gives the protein CASRLDVDLSYNSPLHF.

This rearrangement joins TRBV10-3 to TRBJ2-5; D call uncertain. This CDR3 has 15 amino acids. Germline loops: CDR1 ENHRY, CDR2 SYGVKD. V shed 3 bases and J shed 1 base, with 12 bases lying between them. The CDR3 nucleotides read TGTGCCATCAGTGAAGTTCAAGCCTTCCAAGAGACCCAGTACTTC. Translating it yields CAISEVQAFQETQYF.

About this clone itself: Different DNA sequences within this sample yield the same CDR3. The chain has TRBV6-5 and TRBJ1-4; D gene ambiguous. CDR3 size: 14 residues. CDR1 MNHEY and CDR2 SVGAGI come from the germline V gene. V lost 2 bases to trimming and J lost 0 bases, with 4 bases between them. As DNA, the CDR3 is TGTGCCAGCAGTTACACAGCAACTAATGAAAAACTGTTTTTT. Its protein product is CASSYTATNEKLFF.

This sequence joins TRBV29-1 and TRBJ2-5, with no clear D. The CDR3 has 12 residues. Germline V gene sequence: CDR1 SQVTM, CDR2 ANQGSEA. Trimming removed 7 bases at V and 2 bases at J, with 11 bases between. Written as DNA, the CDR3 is TGCAGCGCCGCGGTTGGTCAAGAGACCCAGTACTTC. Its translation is CSAAVGQETQYF.

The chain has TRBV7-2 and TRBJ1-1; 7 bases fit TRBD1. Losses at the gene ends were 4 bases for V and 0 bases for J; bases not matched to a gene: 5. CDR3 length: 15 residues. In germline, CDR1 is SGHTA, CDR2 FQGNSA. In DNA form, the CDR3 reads TGTGCCAGCAGCTACAGGGGCGGGGTGAACACTGAAGCTTTCTTT. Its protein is CASSYRGGVNTEAFF.

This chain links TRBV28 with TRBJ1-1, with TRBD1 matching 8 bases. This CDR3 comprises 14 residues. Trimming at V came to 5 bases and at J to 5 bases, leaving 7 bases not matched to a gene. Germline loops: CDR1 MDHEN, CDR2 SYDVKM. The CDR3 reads CASSLTGAGTEAFF. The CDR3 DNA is TGTGCCAGCAGTCTGACAGGGGCGGGAACTGAAGCTTTCTTT.

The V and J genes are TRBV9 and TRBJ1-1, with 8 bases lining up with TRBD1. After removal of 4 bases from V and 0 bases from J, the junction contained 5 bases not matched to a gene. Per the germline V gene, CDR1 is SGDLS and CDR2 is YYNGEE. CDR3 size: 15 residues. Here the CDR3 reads CASSPQTGVNTEAFF. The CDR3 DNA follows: TGTGCCAGCAGCCCCCAGACAGGGGTGAACACTGAAGCTTTCTTT.

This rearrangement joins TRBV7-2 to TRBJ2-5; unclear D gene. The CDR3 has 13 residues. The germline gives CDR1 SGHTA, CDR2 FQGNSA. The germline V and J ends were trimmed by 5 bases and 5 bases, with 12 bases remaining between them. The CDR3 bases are TGTGCCAGCAGCCTCCGGGTGCGGGAGACCCAGTACTTC. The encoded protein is CASSLRVRETQYF.

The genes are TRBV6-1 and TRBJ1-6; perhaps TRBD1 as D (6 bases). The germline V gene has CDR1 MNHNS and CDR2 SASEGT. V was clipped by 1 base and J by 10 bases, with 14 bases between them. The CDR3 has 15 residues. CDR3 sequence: CASSEVRQVPSPLHF. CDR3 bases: TGTGCCAGCAGTGAAGTTAGACAGGTTCCCTCACCCCTCCACTTT.

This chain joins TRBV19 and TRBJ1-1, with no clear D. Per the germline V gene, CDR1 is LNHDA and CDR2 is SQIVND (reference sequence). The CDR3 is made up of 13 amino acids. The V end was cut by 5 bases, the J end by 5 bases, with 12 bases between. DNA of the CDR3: TGTGCCAGTAGTTGGAGGAGCGGGACTGAAGCTTTCTTT. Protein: CASSWRSGTEAFF.